What follows describes a single T cell receptor (beta chain). No antigen is known for it. In the PCR, 60 Vbeta and 13 Jbeta primers were used. Using immunoSEQ multiplex PCR, the repertoire was profiled, and TCRdb retains in-frame clones only, with some absent. In the table there are some 130,000 clones, approximately 77% of which are singletons. This specimen belongs to a study of cytomegalovirus exposure and HLA in healthy donors. Study results and limitations: Association of a missense DCLRE1C variant with TCR beta V- and J-gene trimming was reported in a later analysis. 87-base-pair reads could not separate some V segments, including TRBV6-2 and TRBV6-3. Accurate predictions that matched the HLA-A and HLA-B alleles of most subjects were reportedly made from TCR beta sequences. In an earlier analysis, in roughly 580 donors, most V segments appeared productive either ~87% or ~30% of the time.

Germline V gives CDR1 SNHLY, CDR2 FYNNEI. The CDR3 totals 13 residues. The V segment lost 8 bases and the J segment 10 bases; nucleotides outside the gene matches: 9. This sequence was found in a man younger than 45 in good health and CMV-seronegative. The sample consisted of PBMCs. The V and J genes are TRBV2 and TRBJ2-1; 9 positions agree with TRBD2. The CDR3 sequence: CASLGLASGEQFF. The CDR3 coding sequence is TGTGCCAGCCTGGGACTAGCCAGCGGGGAGCAGTTCTTC.